This T cell receptor beta chain comes out of a study of Tregs in tolerant kidney transplant recipients. For the study at large: Sorting of CD4+CD25+CD127- cells followed roughly 3-day belatacept mixed lymphocyte reactions, sometimes with approximately five-day graft donor restimulation. Antibodies separated recipient from donor cells. Overall study findings and caveats: Activated donor B cell expansion appeared to reveal the most relevant donor-specific TCRbeta repertoire.

Using immunoSEQ multiplex PCR, the repertoire was profiled, and TCRdb retains in-frame clones only, with some absent. Here the sample spans around 30,000 clones, over 65% being singletons. Regarding this clone: What it binds is unknown.

The CDR3 consists of 13 residues. CDR1 MDHEN and CDR2 SYDVKM come from the germline V gene. V shed 2 bases and J shed 9 bases, with 13 bases lying between them. The sequenced sample was Tregs from blood cultured with allogeneic cells. The TCR was taken from a human donor in good health. The chain has TRBV28 and TRBJ1-2; no clear D. CDR3 loop: CASSLMALGSYTF. CDR3 DNA: TGTGCCAGCAGTTTAATGGCCCTCGGTAGCTACACCTTC.